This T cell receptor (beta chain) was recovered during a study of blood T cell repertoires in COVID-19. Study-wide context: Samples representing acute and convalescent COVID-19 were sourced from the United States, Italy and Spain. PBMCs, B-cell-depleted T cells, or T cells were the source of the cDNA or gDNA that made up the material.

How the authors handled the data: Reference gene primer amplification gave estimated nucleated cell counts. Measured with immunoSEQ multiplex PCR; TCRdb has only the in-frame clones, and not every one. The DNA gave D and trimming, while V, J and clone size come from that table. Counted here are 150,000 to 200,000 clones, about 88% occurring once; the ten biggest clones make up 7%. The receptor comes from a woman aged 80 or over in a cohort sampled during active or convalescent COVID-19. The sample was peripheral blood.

Here the CDR3 reads CAIRGTDMNTEAFF. The CDR3 coding sequence is TGTGCCATCAGGGGGACAGATATGAACACTGAAGCTTTCTTT. This sequence joins TRBV10-3 and TRBJ1-1; 7 nucleotides match TRBD1. CDR1 and CDR2 from the germline V gene are ENHRY and SYGVKD. The V gene end was trimmed by 6 bases and the J gene end by 0 bases; junction bases not matched to a gene: 4. The CDR3 is 14 residues long.